These 27 T cell receptor beta chains originate from one sample sequenced in a study of blood T cells in healthy people across ages. Next came a second PCR, run for about 7 to 12 cycles, which used a sample-barcoded 5' primer along with a J-beta primer mix. MiXCR was run by TCRdb on the 5' RACE reads, yielding one entry per CDR3 protein. This sample has approximately 810,000 distinct CDR3 sequences, with under 35% found just once. The sample was blood. The receptor source for this set is a woman of 80 years or more in good health.

To note about this clonotype: Since a much larger clone is just one base distant, this may be a read error. This chain connects TRBV25-1 to TRBJ2-1; 10 nucleotides agree with TRBD1. The CDR3 is made up of 14 amino acids. Germline CDR1 and CDR2: MGHDK and SYGVNS. The V gene end was trimmed by 6 bases and the J gene end by 7 bases; junction bases not matched to a gene: 6. The CDR3 is CASRQTGGGNEQFF. The CDR3 DNA reads as TGTGCCAGCAGACAGACAGGGGGCGGTAATGAGCAGTTCTTC.

The chain joins TRBV7-2 to TRBJ2-1; 9 bases agree with TRBD1. The CDR3 extends over 14 amino acids. The V gene's germline CDR1 is SGHTA and CDR2 FQGNSA. The V gene end was trimmed by 8 bases and the J gene end by 6 bases; junction bases not matched to a gene: 8. The CDR3 sequence is CASQEQGARNEQFF. In DNA, the CDR3 is TGTGCCAGCCAGGAACAGGGGGCGCGCAATGAGCAGTTCTTC.

Notes on this clonotype: A much bigger clone sits one base away, suggesting this may be a read error. The V and J genes are TRBV12-3 or TRBV12-4 and TRBJ2-1; 8 bases match TRBD2. There are 14 residues in the CDR3. Trimming took 6 bases from V and 7 from J; bases not matched to a gene: 8. This CDR3 is CASSPPGLGNEQFF. The CDR3 bases are TGTGCCAGCAGCCCGCCGGGACTAGGGAATGAGCAGTTCTTC.

The sample holds many counts of this clonotype. Since a much larger clone is just one base distant, this may be a read error. The chain joins TRBV12-3 or TRBV12-4 to TRBJ2-5; D not resolved. The CDR3 extends over 14 amino acids. The germline V and J ends were trimmed by 1 base and 11 bases, with 17 bases remaining between them. CDR3 amino acids: CASSLGSTTDEQYF. As DNA, the CDR3 is TGTGCCAGCAGTTTAGGGTCGACGACGGATGAGCAGTACTTC.

J is TRBJ1-2 and V is TRBV10-3, with 7 bases identical to TRBD1. In germline, CDR1 is ENHRY, CDR2 SYGVKD. The CDR3 length is 15 residues. V was clipped by 8 bases and J by 1 base; unmatched bases: 10. DNA for the CDR3: TGTGCCATCGGTCCCACCGGGACAGATAACTATGGCTACACCTTC. Translating it yields CAIGPTGTDNYGYTF.

This clonotype was counted many times. The V and J genes are TRBV29-1 and TRBJ2-1; 9 bases align to TRBD1. The CDR3 has 19 amino acids. Germline CDR1 and CDR2: SQVTM and ANQGSEA. V shed 7 bases and J 1 base; nucleotides not matched to a gene: 20. CDR3 sequence reads: CSASGTGFGPKTSYNEQFF. CDR3 nucleotides: TGCAGCGCCTCCGGGACAGGGTTCGGCCCCAAGACGTCCTACAATGAGCAGTTCTTC.

For this clonotype: A much larger clone sits a single nucleotide away, making a read error possible. The J gene is TRBJ1-1, the V gene TRBV25-1, with a possible D match to TRBD1 (5 bases). Germline values: CDR1 MGHDK, CDR2 SYGVNS. The CDR3 is 17 amino acids. The V end was cut by 1 base, the J end by 0 bases, with 15 bases between. CDR3 coding DNA: TGTGCCAGCAGTGAATGGGGCTTTGGGGGATTGAACACTGAAGCTTTCTTT. Protein product: CASSEWGFGGLNTEAFF.

The chain is built from TRBV19 and TRBJ2-6; D may be TRBD1 or TRBD2 (5 bases each). The CDR3 has 16 residues. V lost 6 bases to trimming and J lost 1 base, with 13 bases between them. CDR1 is LNHDA and CDR2 is SQIVND in the germline V gene (reference sequence). CDR3 in DNA: TGTGCCAGTAGACAGGTGACGGGGTCTGGGGCCAACGTCCTGACTTTC. Its translation is CASRQVTGSGANVLTF.

Only a few counts were recorded for this clonotype. The V call is TRBV5-6, the J call TRBJ1-5, with D possibly being TRBD1 (5 bases). CDR1 SGHDT and CDR2 YYEEEE come from the germline V gene. This CDR3 spans 13 amino acids. Trimming left V 3 bases short and J 5 bases short, with 9 bases between. The CDR3 sequence: CASSWGTDQPQHF. CDR3 sequence (DNA): TGTGCCAGCAGCTGGGGGACGGATCAGCCCCAGCATTTT.

The genes are TRBV20-1 and TRBJ1-2; 7 nucleotides agree with TRBD1. The CDR3 has 12 amino acids. The ends lost 5 bases at V and 6 bases at J; junction bases unmatched: 6. Germline V CDR1 and CDR2: DFQATT, SNEGSKA (reference sequence). The CDR3 loop is CSAPSQGDGYTF. In nucleotides, the CDR3 is TGCAGTGCTCCATCCCAGGGGGATGGCTACACCTTC.

The chain combines TRBV18 with TRBJ2-3; TRBD1 aligns across 10 bases. CDR3 length equals 15 residues. J lost 6 bases, V lost 4 bases, and 7 bases had no gene match. Germline V gene lookup returns CDR1 KGHSH and CDR2 LQKENI. The CDR3 nucleotides read TGTGCCAGCTCACACCGGGACAGGGGACCCGATACGCAGTATTTT. Encoded protein: CASSHRDRGPDTQYF. The variable domain in full, with the rest retrieved from reference TRBV18 and TRBJ2-3, is NAGVMQNPRHLVRRRGQEARLRCSPMKGHSHVYWYRQLPEEGLKFMVYLQKENIIDESGMPKERFSAEFPKEGPSILRIQQVVRGDSAAYFCASSHRDRGPDTQYFGPGTRLTVL.

This clonotype was observed at least ten times. J is TRBJ2-7 and V is TRBV20-1, with TRBD2 as a possible D gene (6 bases). CDR3 length equals 15 residues. In germline, CDR1 is DFQATT, CDR2 SNEGSKA (reference sequence). V lost 0 bases and J 1 base, leaving 13 bases between the germline ends. CDR3 coding DNA: TGCAGTGCTAGAGAGAGTAGCGGATCTTCCTACGAGCAGTACTTC. Amino acid sequence: CSARESSGSSYEQYF.

There are many counts of this clonotype. This sequence joins TRBV7-8 and TRBJ1-2; 8 bases map to TRBD1. Germline V lookup: CDR1 SGHVS, CDR2 FQNEAQ. This CDR3 comprises 13 residues. Unmatched junction bases numbered 7, after V lost 5 bases and J lost 8 bases. The CDR3 reads CASSVDRGRGYTF. The CDR3 DNA reads TGTGCCAGCAGCGTAGACAGGGGACGAGGCTACACCTTC.

This clonotype was detected many times. The rearrangement uses TRBV6-2 or TRBV6-3 and TRBJ2-1; the match to TRBD2 covers 9 bases. From germline, CDR1 is MNHEY and CDR2 SVGEGT. With 2 bases clipped from V and 0 bases from J, the junction kept 11 bases outside the gene matches. The length of the CDR3 is 19 residues. The CDR3 loop is CASSYPGVAGASSYNEQFF. CDR3 nucleotides: TGTGCCAGCAGTTACCCCGGGGTAGCGGGGGCCTCCTCCTACAATGAGCAGTTCTTC.

This clonotype appeared a few times. The J gene is TRBJ1-2, the V gene TRBV7-2, with TRBD1 matching 7 bases. The V and J ends lost 6 bases and 1 base, in that order; junction bases with no gene match: 11. Germline V gene sequence: CDR1 SGHTA, CDR2 FQGNSA. This CDR3 is 16 amino acids long. As DNA, the CDR3 is TGTGCCAGCAGGCCCGGGGGGCAGGGGGGTAACTATGGCTACACCTTC. Protein product: CASRPGGQGGNYGYTF.

This clonotype was observed a few times. This may be a read error: a much more frequent sequence differs by one nucleotide. This chain connects TRBV6-2 or TRBV6-3 to TRBJ2-5; D remains unclear. Deletions cut 2 bases from V and 1 base from J, with 5 bases between. This CDR3 spans 13 amino acids. Germline V lookup: CDR1 MNHEY, CDR2 SVGEGT. CDR3 sequence (DNA): TGTGCCAGCAGTTACCCGCTCCAAGAGACCCAGTACTTC. This gives the protein CASSYPLQETQYF.

For this clonotype: A much larger clone differs from this one at a single base, so this may be a read error. The chain has TRBV7-9 and TRBJ2-5; tentatively, D is TRBD2 (5 bases). Trimming pared 3 bases from V and 2 bases from J, leaving 16 bases between. CDR3 size: 16 residues. Germline CDR1 is SEHNR and CDR2 is FQNEAQ (reference sequence). CDR3 DNA: TGTGCCAGCAGCTTCGGACGAGCGGCGACTCAAGAGACCCAGTACTTC. It encodes CASSFGRAATQETQYF.

This clonotype was counted at least ten times. This rearrangement joins TRBV20-1 to TRBJ2-4; 9 bases map to TRBD2. Germline V CDR1 and CDR2: DFQATT, SNEGSKA (reference sequence). The length of the CDR3 is 17 residues. V gave up 5 bases and J gave up 2 bases; unmatched junction bases: 13. The CDR3 DNA is TGCAGTGCTCTCCCCTGGGGCGGGGGGGCAACCAAAAACATTCAGTACTTC. Protein sequence: CSALPWGGGATKNIQYF.

Concerning this clonotype: This may arise from a read error, as a much more abundant clone is one base away. This chain links TRBV7-2 with TRBJ2-1; weak D call: TRBD1 (5 bases). The DNA end favors TRBJ2-7, so the J call may be wrong. Germline V gives CDR1 SGHTA, CDR2 FQGNSA. The CDR3 length is 15 residues. CDR3 residues: CASSLRQSSYNEQYF. The CDR3 DNA reads as TGTGCCAGCAGCTTACGACAGAGCTCCTACAATGAGCAGTACTTC.

The rearrangement uses TRBV19 and TRBJ2-1; 10 bases fit TRBD2. With 6 bases clipped from V and 6 bases from J, the junction kept 5 bases outside the gene matches. The CDR3 is made up of 14 amino acids. Germline assignment: CDR1 LNHDA and CDR2 SQIVND (reference sequence). CDR3 DNA: TGTGCCAGTAGACCCCAGCGGGGGGGCAATGAGCAGTTCTTC. Translation: CASRPQRGGNEQFF.

Concerning this clonotype itself: Being one base from a much bigger clone, this may be a read error. The V call is TRBV20-1, the J call TRBJ2-1; D is unresolved. CDR1 and CDR2 from the germline V gene are DFQATT and SNEGSKA (reference sequence). This CDR3 spans 14 amino acids. With 5 bases removed from V and 0 bases from J, the gap between germline ends came to 11 bases. In DNA, the CDR3 is TGCAGTGCTGGTTCCGGGCCCTCCTACAATGAGCAGTTCTTC. Its translation is CSAGSGPSYNEQFF.

Notes on this clonotype: Germline and junction disagree at one end, which may indicate a read error. CDR3 residues: CASSLGVTGWAGTTIYF. DNA for the CDR3: TGTGCCAGCAGCTTAGGAGTTACAGGGTGGGCTGGAACCACCATATATTTT. The gene calls are TRBV7-2 and TRBJ1-3, with a weak D call TRBD1 (6 bases). Germline V lookup: CDR1 SGHTA, CDR2 FQGNSA. The CDR3 contains 17 residues.

The V and J genes are TRBV27 and TRBJ2-1, with 9 bases matching TRBD1. After removal of 1 base from V and 7 bases from J, the junction contained 5 bases not matched to a gene. The CDR3 spans 15 residues. Germline V lookup: CDR1 MNHEY, CDR2 SMNVEV (reference sequence). Written as DNA, the CDR3 is TGTGCCAGCAGTTTATGGGACAGGGTAGGGAATGAGCAGTTCTTC. This encodes CASSLWDRVGNEQFF.

There are many counts of this clonotype. The chain has TRBV14 and TRBJ2-1, with a possible D match to TRBD2 (5 bases). Trimming took off 1 base at V and 8 bases at J, with 15 bases between the two ends. The CDR3 sequence is 15 residues long. Germline V lookup: CDR1 SGHDN, CDR2 FVKESK. CDR3 sequence reads: CASSQASPRGDEQFF. The CDR3 region has the DNA TGTGCCAGCAGCCAAGCATCCCCTCGGGGAGATGAGCAGTTCTTC.

This chain connects TRBV6-5 to TRBJ1-1; D may be TRBD1 (6 bases). The germline gives CDR1 MNHEY, CDR2 SVGAGI. The V end lost 6 bases, the J end lost 4 bases, and 21 bases lay between the germline ends. The CDR3 runs to 16 residues. Here the CDR3 reads CASSKPYSGGLTEAFF. In DNA, the CDR3 is TGTGCCAGCAGCAAGCCATACTCCGGGGGGCTCACTGAAGCTTTCTTT.

This clonotype was counted many times. The genes are TRBV7-2 and TRBJ2-5; D gene ambiguous. Per the germline V gene, CDR1 is SGHTA and CDR2 is FQGNSA. This CDR3 has 12 amino acids. V was pared by 5 bases and J by 2 bases, with 6 bases between. CDR3 bases: TGTGCCAGCAGCCTGAGACAAGAGACCCAGTACTTC. The encoded protein is CASSLRQETQYF.

About this clonotype itself: This may come from a read error, since a much larger clone is one base off. This chain connects TRBV20-1 to TRBJ1-5; D is possibly TRBD1 (5 bases). The CDR3 length is 15 residues. In germline, CDR1 is DFQATT, CDR2 SNEGSKA (reference sequence). CDR3 nucleotides: TGCAGTGCTAGTCGCCCAGGGCCGGGCAATCAGCCCCAGCAGTTT. Protein: CSASRPGPGNQPQQF.